The 15 T cell receptor beta chains below were found in one sample sequenced in a study of T-cell reconstitution after alpha-beta-depleted transplantation in children. During its preparation, the TCRbeta library received unique molecular identifiers. TCRdb re-called the PCR reads through MiXCR, storing one row per CDR3 protein. The sample has 490,000 or so distinct CDR3 sequences, about an eighth seen once. Sequenced here: PBMCs from the stem cell graft donor, sampled from the stem cell graft. The receptors here all came from a human donor who donated a stem cell graft to a child with combined immunodeficiency.

In this sample, this clonotype turned up a few times. The chain couples TRBV5-6 to TRBJ2-3, with D hard to call. Trimming shortened V by 4 bases and J by 2 bases, and 8 bases separated the two germline ends. There are 13 residues in the CDR3. Germline CDR1 and CDR2: SGHDT and YYEEEE. DNA of the CDR3: TGTGCCAGCAGCCCCCTCGACACAGATACGCAGTATTTT. Protein: CASSPLDTDTQYF.

The chain couples TRBV7-2 to TRBJ1-5; D remains unclear. V was cut by 3 bases and J by 2 bases, with 11 bases left in between. CDR3 length: 15 amino acids. CDR1 is SGHTA, CDR2 FQGNSA, per germline. CDR3 sequence (DNA): TGTGCCAGCAGCTTTGGAGTATCGGGCAATCAGCCCCAGCATTTT. Residues: CASSFGVSGNQPQHF.

This clonotype turned up a few times. The chain is built from TRBV27 and TRBJ2-1, with a tentative D call TRBD1 (5 bases). V lost 3 bases and J lost 1, with 16 bases in between. This CDR3 is 17 amino acids long. Germline CDR1 reads MNHEY; CDR2 reads SMNVEV (reference sequence). Written as DNA, the CDR3 is TGTGCCAGCAGTTTCCTTCCTCAGGGATTGTCCTACAATGAGCAGTTCTTC. Translated: CASSFLPQGLSYNEQFF.

This clonotype occurred a few times. The genes are TRBV12-3 or TRBV12-4 and TRBJ1-1, with D unclear. The V and J ends lost 3 bases and 1 base respectively, with 9 bases between them. This CDR3 is built from 14 residues. The CDR3 loop reads CASSLMVTNTEAFF. The CDR3 DNA reads as TGTGCCAGCAGTTTGATGGTAACGAACACTGAAGCTTTCTTT.

V is TRBV20-1 and J is TRBJ2-7; no reliable D call. The V gene's germline CDR1 is DFQATT and CDR2 SNEGSKA (reference sequence). V was clipped by 1 base and J by 4 bases, with 8 bases between them. This CDR3 comprises 12 residues. The chain's CDR3 is CSARVDSYEQYF. DNA of the CDR3: TGCAGTGCTAGAGTCGACTCTTACGAGCAGTACTTC.

The genes are TRBV6-2 or TRBV6-3 and TRBJ2-7; maybe TRBD1 (6 bases). With 0 bases removed from V and 1 base from J, the gap between germline ends came to 13 bases. Germline CDR1 and CDR2: MNHEY and SVGEGT. The CDR3 is made up of 16 amino acids. The CDR3 loop is CASSYSPRQASYEQYF. As DNA, the CDR3 is TGTGCCAGCAGTTACTCTCCTAGACAGGCTTCCTACGAGCAGTACTTC.

The chain combines TRBV11-2 with TRBJ1-6; no firm D call. The V gene's germline CDR1 is SGHAT and CDR2 FQNNGV. The CDR3 consists of 13 residues. Trimming pared 3 bases from V and 5 bases from J, leaving 5 bases between. CDR3 sequence reads: CASSFNDNSPLHF. CDR3 nucleotide sequence: TGTGCCAGCAGCTTTAATGATAATTCACCCCTCCACTTT. Looking up the rest from reference TRBV11-2 and TRBJ1-6 gives the full variable domain: EAGVAQSPRYKIIEKRQSVAFWCNPISGHATLYWYQQILGQGPKLLIQFQNNGVVDDSQLPKDRFSAERLKGVDSTLKIQPAKLEDSAVYLCASSFNDNSPLHFGNGTRLTVT.

This clonotype was recorded many times. The J gene is TRBJ2-7, the V gene TRBV12-3 or TRBV12-4, with 7 bases aligning to TRBD2. The CDR3 totals 13 residues. With 3 bases clipped from V and 4 bases from J, the junction kept 3 bases outside the gene matches. This CDR3 reads CASSLGGVYEQYF. In DNA, the CDR3 is TGTGCCAGCAGTTTGGGGGGGGTTTACGAGCAGTACTTC.

The CDR3 loop reads CATRSEPGERTDTQYF. CDR3 nucleotides: TGTGCCACCAGGAGCGAACCGGGCGAGAGGACAGATACGCAGTATTTT. The V gene is TRBV15, the J gene TRBJ2-3; the D is unclear. The V end was cut by 6 bases, the J end by 3 bases, with 19 bases between. This CDR3 region has 16 residues. CDR1 LNHNV and CDR2 YYDKDF come from the germline V gene (reference sequence).

In this sample, this clonotype turned up a few times. The rearrangement links TRBV12-3 or TRBV12-4 to TRBJ2-1, with D possibly matching TRBD2 (6 bases). The CDR3 contains 11 residues. Trimming cost V 6 bases and J 8 bases, with 8 bases left between them. CDR3 in DNA: TGTGCCAGCAGCAGGGACTATGAGCAGTTCTTC. This sequence encodes CASSRDYEQFF.

This clonotype was picked up a small number of times. The chain carries TRBV7-2 and TRBJ2-7; 11 positions agree with TRBD2. Germline CDR1 is SGHTA and CDR2 is FQGNSA. V dropped 0 bases and J dropped 2; count of bases not matched to a gene: 9. The CDR3 loop spans 18 amino acids. For the CDR3, the DNA is TGTGCCAGCAGCTTAGCGTCTAGCGGGAGGTCGACACCCTACGAGCAGTACTTC. Translated: CASSLASSGRSTPYEQYF.

This clonotype showed up just a few times. J is TRBJ2-1 and V is TRBV15, with 8 bases identical to TRBD1. The CDR3 totals 17 residues. The germline gives CDR1 LNHNV, CDR2 YYDKDF (reference sequence). Unmatched junction bases numbered 9, after V lost 5 bases and J lost 0 bases. In DNA, the CDR3 is TGTGCCACCAGCGGGTTTACAGGGGGAAACTCCTACAATGAGCAGTTCTTC. Translation: CATSGFTGGNSYNEQFF. Filled out from reference TRBV15 and TRBJ2-1, the complete variable domain reads DAMVIQNPRYQVTQFGKPVTLSCSQTLNHNVMYWYQQKSSQAPKLLFHYYDKDFNNEADTPDNFQSRRPNTSFCFLDIRSPGLGDTAMYLCATSGFTGGNSYNEQFFGPGTRLTVL.

This clonotype has a count of ten or more. The genes are TRBV12-3 or TRBV12-4 and TRBJ2-3, with 10 bases matching TRBD1. CDR3 size: 17 residues. The V gene end was trimmed by 5 bases and the J gene end by 5 bases; junction bases not matched to a gene: 13. CDR3: CASSPPWDRGRRDTQYF. CDR3 in DNA: TGTGCCAGCAGTCCCCCTTGGGACAGGGGAAGAAGAGATACGCAGTATTTT.

This clonotype has more than one count but fewer than ten. V and J are TRBV6-5 and TRBJ1-5; D might be TRBD1 (6 bases). V gave up 8 bases and J gave up 7 bases, with 12 bases separating them. CDR1 MNHEY and CDR2 SVGAGI come from the germline V gene. This CDR3 has 12 residues. CDR3 sequence reads: CASGRGGQPQHF. CDR3 DNA: TGTGCCAGCGGCAGGGGAGGACAGCCCCAGCATTTT.

This clonotype was observed a handful of times. The chain has TRBV7-2 and TRBJ2-2; 10 bases map to TRBD2. CDR1 is SGHTA and CDR2 is FQGNSA in the germline V gene. Trimming cost V 5 bases and J 4 bases; bases outside gene matches: 4. This CDR3 has 15 residues. Here the CDR3 DNA reads TGTGCCAGCAGCCTTCTAGCGGGGGTCACCGGGGAGCTGTTTTTT. It yields the protein CASSLLAGVTGELFF.